This T cell receptor beta chain appears in the sequencing data of a study of shared clonotypes between healthy human individuals. Study-wide results and caveats: With several donors compared, roughly 5% of naive CD4 clonotypes were shared. In general, naive subsets displayed greater estimated richness than memory subsets did.

Remarks on this clone: No antigen is known for it.

The run depth of the assay was deep. Clones were sequenced by immunoSEQ multiplex PCR, and TCRdb holds only the in-frame ones, with some missing. The profile covers around 1.5 million clones, with approximately 98% appearing a single time and approximately 0.44% taken by the ten largest. This CDR3 is 13 amino acids long. The V gene lost 3 bases and the J gene lost 7 bases, with 9 bases spanning the gap. CDR1 and CDR2 (germline): SGHNT, YENEEA. This sequence was found in a man aged 30 to 39 in good health. This chain links TRBV11-3 with TRBJ2-2, with D perhaps TRBD1 (5 bases). The material sequenced was naive CD4+ T cells sorted from blood. The sample's subset: CD45RA+ positively selected. The DNA of the CDR3 is TGTGCCAGCAGCTTTCCAGGGAACGGGGAGCTGTTTTTT. It encodes CASSFPGNGELFF.